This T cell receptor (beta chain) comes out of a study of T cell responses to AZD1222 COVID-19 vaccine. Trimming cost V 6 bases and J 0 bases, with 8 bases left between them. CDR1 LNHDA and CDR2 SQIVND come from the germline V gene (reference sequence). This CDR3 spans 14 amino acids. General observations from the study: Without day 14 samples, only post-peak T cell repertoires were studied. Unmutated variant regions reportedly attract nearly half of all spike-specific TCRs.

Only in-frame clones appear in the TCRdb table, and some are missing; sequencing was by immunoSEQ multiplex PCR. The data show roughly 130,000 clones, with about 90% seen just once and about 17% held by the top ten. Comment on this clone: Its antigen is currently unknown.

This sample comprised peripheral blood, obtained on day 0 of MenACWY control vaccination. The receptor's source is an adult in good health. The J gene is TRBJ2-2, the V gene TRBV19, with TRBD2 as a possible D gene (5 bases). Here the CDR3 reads CASSGISNTGELFF. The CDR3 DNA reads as TGTGCCAGTAGCGGGATCTCGAACACCGGGGAGCTGTTTTTT.